The next 29 T cell receptor beta chains were all read from a single sample in a study of patients and donors after allogeneic stem cell transplantation. TCRdb used MiXCR to reprocess the RT-PCR reads, holding one entry per CDR3 protein. The table shows roughly 250,000 distinct CDR3 sequences, with roughly 14% occurring only once. What was sequenced was blood, either unsorted or a sorted T cell fraction (not recorded which). All receptors come from a human donor who was either an allogeneic HSCT recipient or a stem cell or donor lymphocyte infusion donor (not recorded which). It is not recorded whose cells these are; they may come from a transplant donor.

This clonotype was seen a few times. The chain joins TRBV20-1 to TRBJ1-4; 12 nucleotides align to TRBD1. This CDR3 has 18 amino acids. V lost 1 base to trimming and J lost 6 bases; unmatched junction nucleotides: 12. Germline CDR1 DFQATT, CDR2 SNEGSKA (reference sequence). The CDR3 region has the DNA TGCAGTGCTAGAGTTTTGTGGGACAGGGGGCGCGAAGATGAAAAACTGTTTTTT. It translates to CSARVLWDRGREDEKLFF.

This clonotype was seen many times. The chain recombines TRBV5-1 with TRBJ1-2, with 8 nucleotides matching TRBD1. The J segment lost 8 bases and the V segment lost 4 bases, leaving 4 bases of the junction unmatched. Germline CDR1 SGHRS, CDR2 YFSETQ. This CDR3 has 12 amino acids. Here the CDR3 DNA reads TGCGCCAGCAGCCCGGACAGGGACGGCTACACCTTC. Its protein is CASSPDRDGYTF.

The J gene is TRBJ1-2, the V gene TRBV30; no reliable D call. Germline-derived CDR1 and CDR2 are GTSNPN and SVGIG (reference sequence). The CDR3 sequence is 13 residues long. Trimming took 3 bases from V and 1 from J, leaving 9 bases between them. In nucleotides, the CDR3 is TGTGCCTGGAGGGAGTCCCTTAACTATGGCTACACCTTC. It yields the protein CAWRESLNYGYTF.

The chain carries TRBV20-1 and TRBJ2-3, with TRBD2 identical over 14 bases. Germline CDR1 and CDR2: DFQATT and SNEGSKA (reference sequence). V dropped 1 base and J dropped 4; count of bases not matched to a gene: 7. The CDR3 contains 17 residues. In DNA form, the CDR3 reads TGCAGTGCTAGAGGTCCCGGGACTAGCGGGAGCCCAGATACGCAGTATTTT. Amino acids: CSARGPGTSGSPDTQYF.

V and J are TRBV3-1 and TRBJ2-5; the match to TRBD2 covers 10 bases. Trimming removed 1 base from V and 0 bases from J; junction bases left unmatched: 2. The CDR3 has 16 amino acids. CDR1 and CDR2 (germline): LGHDT, YNNKEL (reference sequence). The CDR3: CASSQASGGHQETQYF. The CDR3 coding sequence is TGTGCCAGCAGCCAAGCTAGCGGGGGACACCAAGAGACCCAGTACTTC.

The gene calls are TRBV4-2 and TRBJ2-3; 9 nucleotides align to TRBD2. The CDR3 runs to 16 residues. V lost 1 base and J lost 3; bases outside the gene matches: 5. CDR1 LGHNA and CDR2 YNFKEQ come from the germline V gene. The CDR3 DNA follows: TGTGCCAGCAGCCAAGGTTCTAGCGGGACTACAGATACGCAGTATTTT. It is translated as CASSQGSSGTTDTQYF.

The genes are TRBV7-2 and TRBJ2-4; 9 bases are shared with TRBD2. This CDR3 is 17 amino acids long. V dropped 5 bases and J dropped 1; count of bases not matched to a gene: 9. Germline CDR1 SGHTA, CDR2 FQGNSA. CDR3 region: CASSTRSSGVAKNIQYF. The CDR3 coding sequence is TGTGCCAGCAGCACCCGATCTAGCGGGGTTGCCAAAAACATTCAGTACTTC.

This clonotype turned up a few times. The chain carries TRBV24-1 and TRBJ2-6; 9 bases line up with TRBD1. The J segment lost 2 bases and the V segment lost 4 bases, leaving 2 bases of the junction unmatched. Germline V CDR1 and CDR2: KGHDR, SFDVKD. The CDR3 has 16 residues. The CDR3 spells CATSETGGAGANVLTF. CDR3 nucleotides: TGTGCCACCAGTGAAACAGGGGGCGCTGGGGCCAACGTCCTGACTTTC.

This clonotype has only a few counts. The rearrangement links TRBV5-1 to TRBJ1-5, with a tentative D call TRBD1 (5 bases). Germline assignment: CDR1 SGHRS and CDR2 YFSETQ. V was cut by 0 bases and J by 7 bases, with 14 bases left in between. The CDR3 length is 15 residues. The DNA for the CDR3 is TGCGCCAGCAGCTTGGCCGGGGGTGGAGGGCAGCCCCAGCATTTT. This codes for CASSLAGGGGQPQHF.

The J gene is TRBJ2-1, the V gene TRBV12-3 or TRBV12-4; no clear D gene. The V end was cut by 5 bases, the J end by 6 bases, with 8 bases between. The CDR3 is 12 amino acids. CDR3 coding DNA: TGTGCCAGCAGTAATAAGGTCAATGAGCAGTTCTTC. It is translated as CASSNKVNEQFF.

This clonotype has just a few counts. The J gene is TRBJ2-5, the V gene TRBV5-8, with D possibly being TRBD1 or TRBD2 (5 bases each). V lost 0 bases to trimming and J lost 0 bases, with 12 bases between them. Germline loops: CDR1 SGHTS, CDR2 YDEGEE. This CDR3 contains 16 residues. CDR3 in amino acids: CASSLDTGPYQETQYF. CDR3 DNA sequence: TGTGCCAGCAGCTTGGATACGGGACCGTACCAAGAGACCCAGTACTTC.

The J gene is TRBJ2-5, the V gene TRBV20-1; tentatively, D is TRBD2 (6 bases). This CDR3 has 15 residues. Germline V gives CDR1 DFQATT, CDR2 SNEGSKA (reference sequence). Trimming left V 6 bases short and J 2 bases short, with 19 bases between. The CDR3 loop is CSAPPNSGRQETQYF. DNA for the CDR3: TGCAGTGCCCCCCCCAATAGTGGGAGGCAAGAGACCCAGTACTTC.

This chain uses TRBV4-2 with TRBJ2-5, with TRBD1 as a possible D gene (5 bases). V lost 0 bases, J lost 5 bases, and 16 bases lay in between. The germline CDR1 and CDR2 sequences are LGHNA and YNFKEQ. This CDR3 comprises 16 residues. The CDR3 DNA follows: TGTGCCAGCAGCCAAGAAGGGAACAGGCCCGGGGAGACCCAGTACTTC. As protein: CASSQEGNRPGETQYF.

J is TRBJ2-7 and V is TRBV27; D tentatively reads TRBD1 or TRBD2 (6 bases each). The CDR3 sequence is 15 residues long. The ends were cut back, 3 bases at V and 0 bases at J, with 12 bases in the middle. Germline V gene sequence: CDR1 MNHEY, CDR2 SMNVEV (reference sequence). CDR3 sequence: CASSLRGVSSYEQYF. Written as DNA, the CDR3 is TGTGCCAGCAGTTTGAGGGGGGTTAGCTCCTACGAGCAGTACTTC.

The DNA for the CDR3 is TGTGCCAGCAGCCCTCCCCTGGTAGGCACTGAAGCTTTCTTT. It specifies CASSPPLVGTEAFF. The gene calls are TRBV11-3 and TRBJ1-1; D gene uncertain. Germline-derived CDR1 and CDR2 are SGHNT and YENEEA. CDR3 size: 14 residues. V lost 5 bases and J 4 bases, leaving 14 bases between the germline ends. The complete variable domain, with remaining parts taken from reference TRBV11-3 and TRBJ1-1, reads EAGVVQSPRYKIIEKKQPVAFWCNPISGHNTLYWYLQNLGQGPELLIRYENEEAVDDSQLPKDRFSAERLKGVDSTLKIQPAELGDSAVYLCASSPPLVGTEAFFGQGTRLTVV.

V gene TRBV2 combines with J gene TRBJ2-7; 7 bases agree with TRBD2. CDR1 and CDR2 (germline): SNHLY, FYNNEI. Trimming at V came to 6 bases and at J to 1 base, leaving 6 bases not matched to a gene. CDR3 size: 14 residues. The CDR3 DNA reads as TGTGCCAGCAGGGGAGGGCAGGGTTCCTACGAGCAGTACTTC. Translation: CASRGGQGSYEQYF.

There are many counts of this clonotype. The chain combines TRBV12-3 or TRBV12-4 with TRBJ2-7; a weak D match, TRBD2 (6 bases). The CDR3 totals 14 residues. V was clipped by 0 bases and J by 1 base, with 7 bases between them. The CDR3 here is CASSLAGGSYEQYF. The CDR3 bases are TGTGCCAGCAGTTTAGCGGGGGGTTCCTACGAGCAGTACTTC.

This clonotype has just a few counts. The V call is TRBV19, the J call TRBJ1-2, with D possibly TRBD1 on 6 matching bases. Trimming removed 3 bases from V and 4 bases from J, with 12 bases in between. There are 14 residues in the CDR3. The germline V gene has CDR1 LNHDA and CDR2 SQIVND (reference sequence). Here the CDR3 DNA reads TGTGCCAGTAGTATGATGGGGGCCCTCTATGGCTACACCTTC. This gives the protein CASSMMGALYGYTF.

This rearrangement joins TRBV6-1 to TRBJ1-1; 8 nucleotides agree with TRBD1. Losses at the gene ends were 5 bases for V and 1 base for J; bases not matched to a gene: 9. The CDR3 totals 16 residues. Germline assignment: CDR1 MNHNS and CDR2 SASEGT. Here the CDR3 reads CASSPRTGYGNTEAFF. The CDR3 DNA sequence: TGTGCCAGCAGTCCCAGGACAGGGTATGGGAACACTGAAGCTTTCTTT.

The rearrangement uses TRBV7-9 and TRBJ2-5, with a possible D match to TRBD2 (6 bases). This CDR3 comprises 14 residues. CDR1 and CDR2 (germline): SEHNR, FQNEAQ (reference sequence). Trimming left V 3 bases short and J 5 bases short, with 13 bases between. CDR3 in DNA: TGTGCCAGCAGCTTGACCCTAGCGTTGGAGACCCAGTACTTC. Amino acids: CASSLTLALETQYF.

This clonotype was detected only a few times. The V call is TRBV21-1, the J call TRBJ1-1. TRBV21-1 is a documented pseudogene. The CDR3 runs to 15 residues. CDR3 sequence (DNA): TGTGCCAGCAGCTGGGGAGGACGGCTGAGCACTGAAGCTTTCTTT. Protein sequence: CASSWGGRLSTEAFF.

The chain uses TRBV9 and TRBJ2-7, with 7 bases that match TRBD1. CDR3 size: 16 residues. J lost 7 bases, V lost 0 bases, and 13 bases had no gene match. CDR1 is SGDLS and CDR2 is YYNGEE in the germline V gene. The CDR3 region has the DNA TGTGCCAGCAGCGTAGGGTACGGGACAGTTGTCTCGGAGCAGTACTTC. Protein: CASSVGYGTVVSEQYF.

The chain employs TRBV20-1 and TRBJ2-5, with unresolved D. This CDR3 has 13 amino acids. V lost 5 bases and J 7 bases, leaving 17 bases between the germline ends. Germline-derived CDR1 and CDR2 are DFQATT and SNEGSKA (reference sequence). The CDR3 here is CSAAFLGYATQYF. DNA of the CDR3: TGCAGTGCTGCCTTCTTGGGATATGCGACCCAGTACTTC.

The table lists this clonotype with many counts. This chain uses TRBV7-9 with TRBJ1-2; D gene unclear. Trimming removed 3 bases at V and 2 bases at J, with 10 bases between. The CDR3 spans 14 residues. In germline, CDR1 is SEHNR, CDR2 FQNEAQ (reference sequence). The CDR3 DNA reads TGTGCCAGCAGCTTTGAAACACCGAACTATGGCTACACCTTC. It encodes CASSFETPNYGYTF.

In this sample, this clonotype turned up many times. The genes are TRBV12-3 or TRBV12-4 and TRBJ1-1; D unclear. The CDR3 covers 13 residues. The ends were cut back, 3 bases at V and 1 base at J, with 6 bases in the middle. The CDR3 DNA sequence: TGTGCCAGCAGTTTTGGTCAGAACACTGAAGCTTTCTTT. Translated, it gives CASSFGQNTEAFF.

The chain joins TRBV2 to TRBJ1-2, with D possibly TRBD1 on 5 matching bases. Germline V gene lookup returns CDR1 SNHLY and CDR2 FYNNEI. The ends were cut back, 4 bases at V and 1 base at J, with 7 bases in the middle. CDR3 length: 13 residues. The CDR3 coding sequence is TGTGCCAGCAGTGGGGGGGATAACTATGGCTACACCTTC. It is translated as CASSGGDNYGYTF.

This clonotype has only a few counts. The V and J genes are TRBV20-1 and TRBJ2-3; maybe TRBD2 (6 bases). This CDR3 is built from 15 residues. Germline CDR1 DFQATT, CDR2 SNEGSKA (reference sequence). The V end was cut by 6 bases, the J end by 0 bases, with 16 bases between. The CDR3 DNA follows: TGCAGTGCCCCCAAAAGGGCGGGGAGCACAGATACGCAGTATTTT. Its protein product is CSAPKRAGSTDTQYF.

This sequence joins TRBV7-2 and TRBJ1-1; D gene ambiguous. The germline gives CDR1 SGHTA, CDR2 FQGNSA. V was clipped by 4 bases and J by 4 bases, with 10 bases between them. The CDR3 totals 13 residues. This CDR3 is CASSSTVGTEAFF. CDR3 coding DNA: TGTGCCAGCAGCTCGACGGTGGGCACTGAAGCTTTCTTT.

This clonotype was counted ten times or more. J is TRBJ1-1 and V is TRBV7-9; D not resolved. The germline CDR1 and CDR2 sequences are SEHNR and FQNEAQ (reference sequence). V was trimmed by 1 base and J by 8 bases, leaving 5 bases between them. The CDR3 runs 11 residues. The CDR3 DNA is TGTGCCAGCAGCTTAGGATACGAAGCTTTCTTT. This encodes CASSLGYEAFF.